What follows are 10 T cell receptor beta chains derived from one specimen sequenced in a study of blood T cell repertoires in COVID-19 (dated by TCRdb to the early 2020s). Libraries came from the immunoSEQ multiplex PCR assay. TCRdb retrieved this table from immuneACCESS and kept in-frame rearrangements only. Not all clones are present; in checked studies, unresolved V genes account for under half, and no reason is known for the remainder. Counted in this sample were 200,000 to 250,000 clones; about 85% of them appeared once. The leading ten clones occupy 4% to 6% of the sample. Sequencing was performed on peripheral blood. These receptor sequences come from an older woman who had recovered from COVID-19.

The chain uses TRBV3-1 (or the pseudogene TRBV3-2) and TRBJ2-1; 8 bases align to TRBD2. CDR3 size: 14 residues. Germline CDR1 reads LGHDT; CDR2 reads YNNKEL (reference sequence). J gave up 4 bases and V 4 bases, and 3 bases lay outside the gene matches. CDR3 sequence: CASSPSGGYNEQFF. In nucleotides, the CDR3 is TGTGCCAGCAGCCCGTCGGGGGGGTACAATGAGCAGTTCTTC.

The J gene is TRBJ1-2, the V gene TRBV28; D ambiguous. The CDR3 contains 13 residues. The ends were cut back, 3 bases at V and 8 bases at J, with 13 bases in the middle. Germline CDR1 MDHEN, CDR2 SYDVKM. CDR3 loop: CASSLGPVAGYTF. The CDR3 DNA sequence: TGTGCCAGCAGTTTGGGCCCCGTCGCAGGCTACACCTTC.

This chain joins TRBV6-5 and TRBJ2-4; D unclear. The CDR3 has 15 residues. V lost 5 bases, J lost 0 bases, and 11 bases lay in between. The germline gives CDR1 MNHEY, CDR2 SVGAGI. CDR3 nucleotide sequence: TGTGCCAGCAGTCCCAGAACTATAGCCAAAAACATTCAGTACTTC. This sequence encodes CASSPRTIAKNIQYF.

CDR3 amino acids: CASSFGPRDNEQFF. In DNA, the CDR3 is TGCGCCAGCAGCTTTGGGCCCCGAGACAATGAGCAGTTCTTC. This chain joins TRBV5-1 and TRBJ2-1; no clear D. Germline V gene lookup returns CDR1 SGHRS and CDR2 YFSETQ. The CDR3 has 14 amino acids. Trimming pared 2 bases from V and 5 bases from J, leaving 11 bases between.

The chain recombines TRBV7-6 with TRBJ1-2; possible D gene TRBD1, 5 bases. V gave up 4 bases and J gave up 2 bases, with 11 bases separating them. The CDR3 loop spans 14 amino acids. CDR1 and CDR2 (germline): SGHVS, FNYEAQ. CDR3 in amino acids: CASSSGPYNYGYTF. CDR3 in DNA: TGTGCCAGCAGCTCAGGGCCATACAACTATGGCTACACCTTC.

The rearrangement links TRBV5-1 to TRBJ1-1, with TRBD1 matching 9 bases. There are 13 residues in the CDR3. Germline values: CDR1 SGHRS, CDR2 YFSETQ. The junction had 11 bases not matched to a gene; V was cut back by 7 bases and J by 10 bases. The DNA of the CDR3 is TGCGCCAGCTGCCTGGGACAGGGACACGTAGCTTTCTTT. Its protein product is CASCLGQGHVAFF.

The J gene is TRBJ2-7, the V gene TRBV7-2, with 7 positions matching TRBD2. In germline, CDR1 is SGHTA, CDR2 FQGNSA. V lost 5 bases and J lost 5; bases outside the gene matches: 9. This CDR3 spans 14 amino acids. This CDR3 is CASSPMAGEHEQYF. CDR3 DNA sequence: TGTGCCAGCAGCCCGATGGCGGGGGAACACGAGCAGTACTTC.

This clone was observed a few times. V is TRBV12-3 or TRBV12-4 and J is TRBJ1-1; D may be TRBD1 (5 bases). The CDR3 contains 12 residues. V was clipped by 4 bases and J by 11 bases, with 14 bases between them. The CDR3, as DNA: TGTGCCAGCAGTTCAGGGCCCGCTCCCGCTTTCTTT. Translation gives CASSSGPAPAFF.

This clone appeared a single time. The V and J genes are TRBV9 and TRBJ2-3; TRBD2 matches at 10 bases. Germline V gives CDR1 SGDLS, CDR2 YYNGEE. After removal of 0 bases from V and 1 base from J, the junction contained 2 bases not matched to a gene. The CDR3 contains 16 residues. CDR3 sequence: CASSVALAGGTDTQYF. CDR3 sequence (DNA): TGTGCCAGCAGCGTAGCTCTAGCGGGGGGCACAGATACGCAGTATTTT. The full variable domain, with the rest looked up from reference TRBV9 and TRBJ2-3, is DSGVTQTPKHLITATGQRVTLRCSPRSGDLSVYWYQQSLDQGLQFLIQYYNGEERAKGNILERFSAQQFPDLHSELNLSSLELGDSALYFCASSVALAGGTDTQYFGPGTRLTVL.

This chain connects TRBV15 to TRBJ2-1; 7 nucleotides match TRBD2. The V gene's germline CDR1 is LNHNV and CDR2 YYDKDF (reference sequence). This CDR3 has 17 amino acids. V lost 1 base to trimming and J lost 8 bases; unmatched junction nucleotides: 14. The CDR3 DNA reads as TGTGCCACCAGCAGAGGAGAGGGACTAACGGAGATCGATGAGCAGTTCTTC. Its protein is CATSRGEGLTEIDEQFF.